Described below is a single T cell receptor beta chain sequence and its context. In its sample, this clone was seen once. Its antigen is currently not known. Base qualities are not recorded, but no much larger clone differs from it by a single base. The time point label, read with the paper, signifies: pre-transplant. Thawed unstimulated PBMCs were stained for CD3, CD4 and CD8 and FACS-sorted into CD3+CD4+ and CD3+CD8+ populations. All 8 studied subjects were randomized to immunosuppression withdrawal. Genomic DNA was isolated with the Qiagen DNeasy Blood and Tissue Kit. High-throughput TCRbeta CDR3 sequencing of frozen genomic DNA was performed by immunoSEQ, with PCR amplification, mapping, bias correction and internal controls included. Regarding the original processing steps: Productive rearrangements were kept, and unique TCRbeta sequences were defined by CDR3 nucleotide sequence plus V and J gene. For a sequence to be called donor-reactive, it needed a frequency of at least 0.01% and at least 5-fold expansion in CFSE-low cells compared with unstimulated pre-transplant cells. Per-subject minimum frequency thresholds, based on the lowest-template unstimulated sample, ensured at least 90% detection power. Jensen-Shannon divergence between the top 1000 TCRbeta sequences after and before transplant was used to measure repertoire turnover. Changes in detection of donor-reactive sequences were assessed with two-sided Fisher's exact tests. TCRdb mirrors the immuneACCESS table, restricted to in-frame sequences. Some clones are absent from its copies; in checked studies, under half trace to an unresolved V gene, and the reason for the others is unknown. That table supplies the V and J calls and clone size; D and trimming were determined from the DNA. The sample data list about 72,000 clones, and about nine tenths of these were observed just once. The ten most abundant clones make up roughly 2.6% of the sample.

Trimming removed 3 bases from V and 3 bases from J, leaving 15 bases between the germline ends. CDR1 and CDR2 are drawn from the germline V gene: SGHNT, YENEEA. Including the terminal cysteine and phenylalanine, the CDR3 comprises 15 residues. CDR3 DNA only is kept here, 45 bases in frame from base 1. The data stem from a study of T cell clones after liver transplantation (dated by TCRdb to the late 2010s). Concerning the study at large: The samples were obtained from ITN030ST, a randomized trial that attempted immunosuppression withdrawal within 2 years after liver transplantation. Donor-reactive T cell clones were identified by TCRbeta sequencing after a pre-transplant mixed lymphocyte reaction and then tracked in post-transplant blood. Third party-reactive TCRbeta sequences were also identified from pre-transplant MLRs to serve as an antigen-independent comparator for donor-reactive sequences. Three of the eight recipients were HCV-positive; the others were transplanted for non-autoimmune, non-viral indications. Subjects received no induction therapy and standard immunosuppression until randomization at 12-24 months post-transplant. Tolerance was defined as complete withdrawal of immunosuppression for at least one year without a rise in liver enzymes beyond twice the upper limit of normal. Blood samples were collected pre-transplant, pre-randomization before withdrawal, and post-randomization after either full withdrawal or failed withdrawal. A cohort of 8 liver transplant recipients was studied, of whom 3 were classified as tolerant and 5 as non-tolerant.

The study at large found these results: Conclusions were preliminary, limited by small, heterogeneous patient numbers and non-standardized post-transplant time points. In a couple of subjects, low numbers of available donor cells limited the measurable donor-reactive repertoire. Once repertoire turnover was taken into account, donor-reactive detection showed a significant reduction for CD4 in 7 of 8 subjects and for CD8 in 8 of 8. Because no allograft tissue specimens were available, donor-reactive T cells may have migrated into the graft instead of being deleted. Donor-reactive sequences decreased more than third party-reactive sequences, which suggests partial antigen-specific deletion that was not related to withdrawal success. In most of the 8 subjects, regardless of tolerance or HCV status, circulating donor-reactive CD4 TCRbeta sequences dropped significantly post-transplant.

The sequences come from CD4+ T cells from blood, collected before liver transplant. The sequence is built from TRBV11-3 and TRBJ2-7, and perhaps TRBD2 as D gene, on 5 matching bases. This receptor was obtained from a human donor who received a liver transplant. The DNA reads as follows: TGTGCCAGCAGCTTGGATCCCCTAGCCGGCTACGAGCAGTACTTC. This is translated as CASSLDPLAGYEQYF. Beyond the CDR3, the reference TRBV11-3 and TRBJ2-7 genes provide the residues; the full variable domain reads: EAGVVQSPRYKIIEKKQPVAFWCNPISGHNTLYWYLQNLGQGPELLIRYENEEAVDDSQLPKDRFSAERLKGVDSTLKIQPAELGDSAVYLCASSLDPLAGYEQYFGPGTRLTVT.